This T cell receptor beta chain is drawn from a study of T cell repertoires in cytomegalovirus infection. In the study overall: Newly reported HLA-C-restricted and thoroughly characterized HLA-B-restricted CMV epitopes were employed. Matching HLA type, along with CMV infection, was indicated by public TCR beta signatures.

In the case of this clonotype: What it recognizes is unknown.

V was trimmed by 8 bases and J by 3 bases, leaving 13 bases between them. From germline, CDR1 is LNHNV and CDR2 YYDKDF (reference sequence). The CDR3 is 13 amino acids. TCRdb used MiXCR to reprocess the reads, holding one entry per CDR3 protein. The data contain 400,000 to 600,000 distinct CDR3 sequences, roughly 46% of them singletons. The origin of this receptor is a human donor in good health (CMV status not recorded). Some clones in this sample may be carry-over from other donors' samples. The sequences come from cultured PBMCs, collected from culture after CMV antigen stimulation. The chain recombines TRBV15 with TRBJ1-1, with D possibly matching TRBD1 (5 bases). CDR3 in DNA: TGTGCCACCGGTCAGGGTAGGTACACTGAAGCTTTCTTT. Translated: CATGQGRYTEAFF.